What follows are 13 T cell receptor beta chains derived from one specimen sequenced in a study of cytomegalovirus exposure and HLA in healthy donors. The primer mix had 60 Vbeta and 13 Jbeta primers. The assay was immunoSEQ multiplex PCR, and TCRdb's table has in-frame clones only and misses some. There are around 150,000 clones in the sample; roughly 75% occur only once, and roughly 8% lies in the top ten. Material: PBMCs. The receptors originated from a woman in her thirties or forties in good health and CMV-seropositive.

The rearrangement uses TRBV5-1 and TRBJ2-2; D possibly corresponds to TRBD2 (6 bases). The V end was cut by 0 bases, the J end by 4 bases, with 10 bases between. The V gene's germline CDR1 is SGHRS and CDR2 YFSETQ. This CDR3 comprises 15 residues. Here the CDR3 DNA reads TGCGCCAGCAGCTTGGTACAGGAGGGCACCGGGGAGCTGTTTTTT. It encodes CASSLVQEGTGELFF.

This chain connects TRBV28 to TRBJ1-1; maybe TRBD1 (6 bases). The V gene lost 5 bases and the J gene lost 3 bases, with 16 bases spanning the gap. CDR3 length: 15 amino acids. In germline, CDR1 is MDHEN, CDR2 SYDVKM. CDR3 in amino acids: CASSLQTGRHTEAFF. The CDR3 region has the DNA TGTGCCAGCAGTCTCCAGACAGGTCGGCACACTGAAGCTTTCTTT.

CDR3 nucleotide sequence: TGTGCCAGTCGGACTAGCACGAACACCGGGGAGCTGTTTTTT. Amino acid sequence: CASRTSTNTGELFF. V is TRBV7-8 and J is TRBJ2-2; 8 nucleotides align to TRBD2. The CDR3 is made up of 14 amino acids. Germline assignment: CDR1 SGHVS and CDR2 FQNEAQ. After removal of 9 bases from V and 0 bases from J, the junction contained 3 bases not matched to a gene.

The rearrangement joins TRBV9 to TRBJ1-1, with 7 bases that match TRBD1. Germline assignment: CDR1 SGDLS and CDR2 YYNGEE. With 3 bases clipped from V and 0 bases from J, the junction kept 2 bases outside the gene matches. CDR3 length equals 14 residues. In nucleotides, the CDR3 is TGTGCCAGCAGCGAGGGACAGATGAACACTGAAGCTTTCTTT. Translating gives CASSEGQMNTEAFF.

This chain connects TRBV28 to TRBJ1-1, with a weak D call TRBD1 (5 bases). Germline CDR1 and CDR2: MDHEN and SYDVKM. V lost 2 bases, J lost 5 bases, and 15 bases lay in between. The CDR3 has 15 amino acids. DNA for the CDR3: TGTGCCAGCAGTTTAAATGGGGGAGGTAGGACTGAAGCTTTCTTT. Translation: CASSLNGGGRTEAFF.

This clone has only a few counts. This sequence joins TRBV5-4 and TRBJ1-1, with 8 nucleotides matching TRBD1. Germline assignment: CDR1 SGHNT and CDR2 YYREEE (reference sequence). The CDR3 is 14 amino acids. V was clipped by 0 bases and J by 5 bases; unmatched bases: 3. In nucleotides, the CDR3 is TGTGCCAGCAGCTTGGAACAGGGGGGAACTGAAGCTTTCTTT. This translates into CASSLEQGGTEAFF.

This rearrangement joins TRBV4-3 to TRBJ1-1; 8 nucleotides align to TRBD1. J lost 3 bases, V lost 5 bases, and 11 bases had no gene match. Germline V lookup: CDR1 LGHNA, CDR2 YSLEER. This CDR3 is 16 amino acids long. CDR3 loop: CASSYLPQGADTEAFF. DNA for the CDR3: TGCGCCAGCAGCTATTTGCCCCAGGGGGCGGACACTGAAGCTTTCTTT.

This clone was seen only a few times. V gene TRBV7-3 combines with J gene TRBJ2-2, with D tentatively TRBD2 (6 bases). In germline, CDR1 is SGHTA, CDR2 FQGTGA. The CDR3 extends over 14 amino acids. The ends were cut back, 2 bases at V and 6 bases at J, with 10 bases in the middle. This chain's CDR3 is CASSLVSGAGELFF. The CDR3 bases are TGTGCCAGCAGCTTAGTGTCGGGAGCCGGGGAGCTGTTTTTT.

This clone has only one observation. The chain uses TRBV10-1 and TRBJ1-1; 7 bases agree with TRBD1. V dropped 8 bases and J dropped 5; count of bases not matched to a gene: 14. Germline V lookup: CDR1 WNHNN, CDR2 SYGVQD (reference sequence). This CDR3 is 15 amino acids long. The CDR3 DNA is TGCGCCAGCTCCGTCGCCCGACAGGGATCTACTGAAGCTTTCTTT. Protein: CASSVARQGSTEAFF.

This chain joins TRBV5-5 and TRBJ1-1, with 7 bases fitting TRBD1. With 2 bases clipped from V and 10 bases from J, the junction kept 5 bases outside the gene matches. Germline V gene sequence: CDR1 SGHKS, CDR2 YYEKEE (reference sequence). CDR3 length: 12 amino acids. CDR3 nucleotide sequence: TGTGCCAGCAGCTTCTACAGGGGAGGAGCTTTCTTT. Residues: CASSFYRGGAFF.

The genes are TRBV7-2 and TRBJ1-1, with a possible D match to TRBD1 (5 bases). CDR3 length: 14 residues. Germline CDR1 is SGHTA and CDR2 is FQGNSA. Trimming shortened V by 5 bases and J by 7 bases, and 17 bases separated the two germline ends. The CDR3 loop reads CASSAQGGVSEAFF. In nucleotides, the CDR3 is TGTGCCAGCAGCGCCCAAGGAGGGGTCAGTGAAGCTTTCTTT.

The chain's CDR3 is CASSLPGTGGHEQYF. CDR3 nucleotides: TGTGCCAGCAGCTTACCCGGGACAGGGGGCCACGAGCAGTACTTC. The J gene is TRBJ2-7, the V gene TRBV7-9; 12 bases map to TRBD1. This CDR3 contains 15 residues. Germline trimming cut 2 bases from V and 5 bases from J; bases unmatched to any gene: 4. Germline V gives CDR1 SEHNR, CDR2 FQNEAQ (reference sequence).

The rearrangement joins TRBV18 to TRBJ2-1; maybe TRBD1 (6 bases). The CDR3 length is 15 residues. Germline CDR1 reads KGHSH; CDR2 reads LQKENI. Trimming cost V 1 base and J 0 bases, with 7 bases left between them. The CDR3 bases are TGTGCCAGCTCACCACGGACAGACTCCTACAATGAGCAGTTCTTC. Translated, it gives CASSPRTDSYNEQFF.